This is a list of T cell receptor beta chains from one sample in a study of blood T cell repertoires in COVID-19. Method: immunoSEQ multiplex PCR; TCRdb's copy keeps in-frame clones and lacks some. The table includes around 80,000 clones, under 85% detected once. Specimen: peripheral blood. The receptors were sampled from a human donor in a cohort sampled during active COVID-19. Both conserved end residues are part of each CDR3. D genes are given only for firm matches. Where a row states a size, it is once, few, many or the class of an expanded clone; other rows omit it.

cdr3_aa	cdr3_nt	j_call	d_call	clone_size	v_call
CASSRQRGSNEQFF	TGCGCCAGCAGCCGCCAGCGGGGGTCCAATGAGCAGTTCTTC	TRBJ2-1	TRBD2	.	TRBV5-1
CASSLEQSYEQYF	TGTGCCAGCAGCTTGGAACAGTCCTACGAGCAGTACTTC	TRBJ2-7	.	.	TRBV5-4
CASSLGAGNQPQHF	TGCGCCAGCAGCTTGGGTGCGGGCAATCAGCCCCAGCATTTT	TRBJ1-5	.	few	TRBV5-1
CASSFGSPRAYNEQFF	TGTGCCAGCAGCTTCGGTTCGCCCCGTGCGTACAATGAGCAGTTCTTC	TRBJ2-1	.	.	TRBV7-8
CASSDSYTTDTQYF	TGTGCCAGCAGTGACTCGTACACCACAGATACGCAGTATTTT	TRBJ2-3	.	.	TRBV6-4
CASSLRIAGGVTGELFF	TGTGCCAGCAGCCTACGGATAGCGGGGGGTGTCACCGGGGAGCTGTTTTTT	TRBJ2-2	TRBD2	.	TRBV9
CASSWTSKTDTQYF	TGTGCCAGCAGCTGGACTTCCAAGACAGATACGCAGTATTTT	TRBJ2-3	.	once	TRBV5-6
CASSFGQGGRNTIYF	TGTGCCAGCAGCTTTGGGCAGGGGGGTAGAAACACCATATATTTT	TRBJ1-3	TRBD1	.	TRBV5-4
CATSTPSGGTEAFF	TGTGCCACCAGCACTCCCAGTGGCGGAACTGAAGCTTTCTTT	TRBJ1-1	.	many	TRBV15
CASSKARMTGGGTDTQYF	TGTGCCAGCAGCAAAGCGAGAATGACAGGGGGCGGCACAGATACGCAGTATTTT	TRBJ2-3	.	.	TRBV21-1
CASSIDRESGNTIYF	TGTGCCAGTAGTATTGACAGGGAATCTGGAAACACCATATATTTT	TRBJ1-3	TRBD1	.	TRBV19
CASSVQGGNTGELFF	TGTGCCAGTAGTGTACAGGGGGGGAACACCGGGGAGCTGTTTTTT	TRBJ2-2	TRBD1	.	TRBV19
CASSPGLNTGELFF	TGTGCCAGCAGCCCGGGACTTAACACCGGGGAGCTGTTTTTT	TRBJ2-2	.	.	TRBV2
CASTADRIDQPQHF	TGTGCCAGCACCGCTGACAGGATCGATCAGCCCCAGCATTTT	TRBJ1-5	.	.	TRBV6-6
CASSLSGGFSYEQYF	TGTGCCAGCAGCCTTAGCGGGGGGTTCTCCTACGAGCAGTACTTC	TRBJ2-7	TRBD2	.	TRBV7-9
CASSLSFTNTEAFF	TGTGCCAGCAGCTTAAGCTTTACGAACACTGAAGCTTTCTTT	TRBJ1-1	.	few	TRBV7-8
CAIRTSGHTDTQYF	TGTGCCATCAGGACTAGCGGGCACACAGATACGCAGTATTTT	TRBJ2-3	TRBD2	.	TRBV10-3
CAWSTGENTEAFF	TGTGCCTGGAGTACAGGGGAGAACACTGAAGCTTTCTTT	TRBJ1-1	TRBD1	.	TRBV30
CASSLGAGTGVSEQYF	TGTGCCAGCAGTCTTGGAGCCGGGACAGGAGTATCCGAGCAGTACTTC	TRBJ2-7	TRBD1	.	TRBV6-6
CSVEDPRGVGAFF	TGCAGCGTTGAAGATCCCAGGGGAGTGGGAGCTTTCTTT	TRBJ1-1	.	.	TRBV29-1
CASSSTGTGANVLTF	TGTGCCAGCAGCTCTACAGGGACTGGGGCCAACGTCCTGACTTTC	TRBJ2-6	.	.	TRBV5-5
CASSLLAGGPGANVLTF	TGTGCCAGCAGTTTACTAGCGGGAGGGCCTGGGGCCAACGTCCTGACTTTC	TRBJ2-6	TRBD2	.	TRBV27
CASSSPKRLSYEQYF	TGTGCCAGCAGCTCCCCGAAGCGGCTTTCCTACGAGCAGTACTTC	TRBJ2-7	.	.	TRBV28
CASSFRQASTYEQYF	TGTGCCAGCAGTTTTCGGCAGGCCTCCACCTACGAGCAGTACTTC	TRBJ2-7	.	.	TRBV27
CASSERALARQYF	TGTGCCAGCAGTGAACGGGCCCTAGCAAGGCAGTATTTT	TRBJ2-3	.	.	TRBV6-1
CAWSTPGTGPQYF	TGTGCCTGGAGTACACCCGGGACAGGCCCGCAGTATTTT	TRBJ2-3	TRBD1	.	TRBV30
CATTSGSYTGELFF	TGTGCCACCACTAGCGGGAGTTACACCGGGGAGCTGTTTTTT	TRBJ2-2	TRBD2	.	TRBV6-5
CASSPYRDEQFF	TGTGCCAGCAGCCCATACAGGGATGAGCAGTTCTTC	TRBJ2-1	.	.	TRBV3-1/TRBV3-2
CASSPTTGDLRGEQYF	TGTGCCAGCAGCCCCACGACGGGGGACCTCCGAGGGGAGCAGTACTTC	TRBJ2-7	.	.	TRBV5-6
CASSQSPENTEAFF	TGTGCCAGCAGCCAATCGCCAGAGAACACTGAAGCTTTCTTT	TRBJ1-1	.	.	TRBV16
CASSPPTSSGNTIYF	TGTGCCAGCAGCCCGCCCACCAGCTCTGGAAACACCATATATTTT	TRBJ1-3	.	.	TRBV6-5
CTSSQGNGNSEQYF	TGCACCAGCAGCCAAGGGAACGGGAATTCCGAGCAGTACTTC	TRBJ2-7	.	.	TRBV1
CASSFSGDGYTF	TGCGCCAGCAGCTTTTCAGGGGACGGCTACACCTTC	TRBJ1-2	.	.	TRBV5-1
CASSEHLQDNNEKLFF	TGTGCCAGTAGTGAACACTTACAGGATAATAATGAAAAACTGTTTTTT	TRBJ1-4	.	.	TRBV19
CASSAKQGKQETQYF	TGTGCCAGCAGTGCAAAACAGGGGAAACAGGAGACCCAGTACTTC	TRBJ2-5	TRBD1	.	TRBV25-1
CASSVERGPTGTGELFF	TGTGCCAGCAGCGTAGAGCGGGGACCAACGGGCACCGGGGAGCTGTTTTTT	TRBJ2-2	TRBD2	.	TRBV9
CASSQGNYGYTF	TGTGCCAGCAGCCAGGGTAACTATGGCTACACCTTC	TRBJ1-2	.	.	TRBV5-6
CASSPVREPYEQYF	TGTGCCAGCAGCCCCGTTCGGGAGCCCTACGAGCAGTACTTC	TRBJ2-7	.	.	TRBV9
CASSFLAGTDTQYF	TGTGCCAGCAGTTTCCTAGCGGGGACAGATACGCAGTATTTT	TRBJ2-3	TRBD2	medium-sized	TRBV28
CASSLTSGSTDTQYF	TGCGCCAGCAGCTTGACTAGCGGATCCACAGATACGCAGTATTTT	TRBJ2-3	TRBD2	.	TRBV5-1
CASSLRQGFRGGYTF	TGTGCCAGCAGTTTACGACAGGGGTTTAGGGGGGGCTACACCTTC	TRBJ1-2	TRBD1	.	TRBV28
CASSRGSGSRETQYF	TGTGCCAGCAGCCGAGGTAGCGGGAGTCGAGAGACCCAGTACTTC	TRBJ2-5	TRBD2	.	TRBV3-1/TRBV3-2
CASSELGDSSYEQYF	TGTGCCAGCAGTGAACTCGGCGACAGTTCCTACGAGCAGTACTTC	TRBJ2-7	.	.	TRBV6-1
CASSPPRDTSSPLHF	TGTGCCAGCAGTCCCCCCCGAGACACCTCTTCACCCCTCCACTTT	TRBJ1-6	.	.	TRBV28
CASSLDRGSGYTF	TGCGCCAGCAGCCTGGACAGGGGAAGCGGCTACACCTTC	TRBJ1-2	TRBD1	.	TRBV5-1
CASTVGTGRGTQYF	TGTGCCAGCACTGTAGGGACAGGTCGGGGTACGCAGTATTTT	TRBJ2-3	TRBD1	few	TRBV28
CAISGGGYGYTF	TGTGCCATCAGTGGAGGTGGTTATGGCTACACCTTC	TRBJ1-2	.	.	TRBV10-3
CASSVTGLGTEAFF	TGTGCCAGCAGTGTAACAGGGTTAGGCACTGAAGCTTTCTTT	TRBJ1-1	.	.	TRBV2
CASSITNTADTQYF	TGTGCCAGTAGTATAACTAACACCGCGGATACGCAGTATTTT	TRBJ2-3	.	.	TRBV19
CASSRGLAATRDTQYF	TGTGCCAGCAGCAGGGGACTAGCGGCGACAAGGGATACGCAGTATTTT	TRBJ2-3	TRBD2	.	TRBV7-3
CASSPLTSGDSYEQYF	TGTGCCAGCAGCCCCCTGACTAGCGGGGACTCCTACGAGCAGTACTTC	TRBJ2-7	TRBD2	.	TRBV9
CASSRQGAGETQYF	TGTGCCAGCAGCCGCCAAGGTGCGGGAGAGACCCAGTACTTC	TRBJ2-5	.	once	TRBV3-1/TRBV3-2
CASSPRGGGNTIYF	TGTGCCAGCAGTCCCCGGGGGGGAGGAAACACCATATATTTT	TRBJ1-3	.	once	TRBV6-5
CASSPSAGTARQPQHF	TGTGCCAGCAGCCCCTCGGCTGGGACAGCCAGGCAGCCCCAGCATTTT	TRBJ1-5	TRBD1	.	TRBV7-9
CASSFRTSGRATDTQYF	TGTGCCAGCAGCTTCCGGACTAGCGGGAGAGCCACAGATACGCAGTATTTT	TRBJ2-3	TRBD2	.	TRBV11-2